This T cell receptor (beta chain) was sequenced in a study of blood T cell repertoires in COVID-19. Across the whole study: PBMCs, B-cell-depleted T cells, or T cells provided the cDNA or gDNA that made up the material.

The CDR3 length is 14 residues. V lost 5 bases to trimming and J lost 6 bases, with 16 bases between them. Germline CDR1 reads SEHNR; CDR2 reads FQNEAQ (reference sequence). Profiled with immunoSEQ multiplex PCR; TCRdb holds only in-frame clones, not every one. Seen here are around 150,000 clones, 82% observed once, and the top ten hold roughly 6.4%. Sequenced: peripheral blood. The sequence derives from a woman aged 35 to 49 with COVID-19, enrolled during active disease. The rearrangement joins TRBV7-9 to TRBJ1-2; no reliable D call. The CDR3 nucleotides read TGTGCCAGCAGCCCCCCGGGCCAGCGGGATGGCTACACCTTC. As protein: CASSPPGQRDGYTF.